The next 24 T cell receptor beta chains were all read from a single sample in a study of glioma-infiltrating T cells. TCR alpha and beta CDR3 regions were amplified from RNA using iRepertoire nested multiplex PCR. TCRdb reprocessed the multiplex PCR reads via MiXCR and lists one record per CDR3 protein. The table shows around 100,000 distinct CDR3 sequences, with 25% to 35% occurring only once. The sample consisted of glioma tissue, nonneoplastic brain tissue, or PBMCs (not recorded which). The receptors were sampled from a human donor with low-grade glioma or glioblastoma, undergoing nonglioma brain surgery, or in good health (not recorded which).

This clonotype was recorded many times. The chain is built from TRBV20-1 and TRBJ2-7; D may be TRBD1 or TRBD2 (5 bases each). The CDR3 extends over 15 amino acids. Germline-derived CDR1 and CDR2 are DFQATT and SNEGSKA (reference sequence). Trimming cost V 0 bases and J 4 bases, with 16 bases left between them. The CDR3 DNA reads TGCAGTGCTAGAGAGCTTAGGGGACCTCTTTACGAGCAGTACTTC. Protein sequence: CSARELRGPLYEQYF.

This clonotype was detected ten times or more. The rearrangement uses TRBV6-1 and TRBJ2-1; no reliable D call. Deletions cut 8 bases from V and 1 base from J, with 9 bases between. The germline V gene encodes CDR1 MNHNS and CDR2 SASEGT. The CDR3 extends over 13 amino acids. The CDR3 region has the DNA TGTGCCAGCGAGGAGCCTTCCTACAATGAGCAGTTCTTC. Translation gives CASEEPSYNEQFF.

Comments on this clonotype: At one end, the junction sequence differs from germline, possibly due to a read error. V and J are TRBV7-9 and TRBJ1-5; D is unresolved. Germline V gene data show CDR1 as SEHNR and CDR2 as FQNEAQ (reference sequence). The CDR3 has 14 residues. CDR3 coding DNA: TGTGCCAGCAGCACCGGGAGGAACAATCAGACCCAGCATTTT. Its translation: CASSTGRNNQTQHF.

Points on this clonotype: One end of the junction does not line up with germline, which may come from a read error. The chain's CDR3 is CASSPLTGRSYEQHF. CDR3 bases: TGTGCCAGCAGTCCCCTGACAGGCCGATCCTACGAGCAGCACTTC. The chain is built from TRBV27 and TRBJ2-7; a possible D gene is TRBD1 (6 bases). CDR1 is MNHEY, CDR2 SMNVEV, per germline (reference sequence). The CDR3 consists of 15 residues.

Regarding this clonotype: This clone may be a read error of a much larger clone one base away. The CDR3 sequence: CASSFGQANQPQHF. CDR3 nucleotide sequence: TGTGCCAGCAGTTTCGGACAGGCCAATCAGCCCCAGCATTTT. The chain employs TRBV6-5 and TRBJ1-5, with TRBD1 matching over 7 bases. Looked up from germline, CDR1 is MNHEY and CDR2 is SVGAGI. The junction had 3 bases not matched to a gene; V was cut back by 4 bases and J by 3 bases. This CDR3 comprises 14 residues.

This clonotype was picked up many times. The CDR3 protein is CASSLTGTGWAEQYF. In DNA form, the CDR3 reads TGTGCCAGCAGTTTAACCGGGACAGGATGGGCGGAGCAGTACTTC. The chain carries TRBV27 and TRBJ2-7; the match to TRBD1 covers 8 bases. The germline gives CDR1 MNHEY, CDR2 SMNVEV (reference sequence). With V trimmed by 2 bases and J by 7 bases, 10 bases remained unmatched. The CDR3 length is 15 residues.

The chain has TRBV18 and TRBJ2-3, with a tentative D call TRBD2 (5 bases). V was clipped by 3 bases and J by 5 bases, with 6 bases between them. Looked up from germline, CDR1 is KGHSH and CDR2 is LQKENI. The CDR3 contains 12 residues. CDR3 DNA sequence: TGTGCCAGCTCACCGGGGAGAGATACGCAGTATTTT. Its protein product is CASSPGRDTQYF.

Many counts were recorded for this clonotype. This chain links TRBV20-1 with TRBJ1-1, with D hard to call. Trimming removed 1 base at V and 3 bases at J, with 15 bases between. This CDR3 is 15 amino acids long. The germline V gene has CDR1 DFQATT and CDR2 SNEGSKA (reference sequence). CDR3 loop: CSARGVRGEDTEAFF. The DNA for the CDR3 is TGCAGTGCTAGAGGGGTACGGGGTGAGGACACTGAAGCTTTCTTT.

Ten or more counts support this clonotype. The J gene is TRBJ2-7, the V gene TRBV6-1, with 8 bases matching TRBD1. Germline V gives CDR1 MNHNS, CDR2 SASEGT. CDR3 length: 14 residues. V lost 6 bases and J lost 4; bases outside the gene matches: 8. CDR3 loop: CASSLTGAHYEQYF. The CDR3 DNA reads TGTGCCAGCAGCTTGACAGGGGCCCATTACGAGCAGTACTTC.

For this clonotype: This clone may be a read error of a much larger clone one base away. This chain uses TRBV19 with TRBJ1-5; perhaps TRBD1 as D (6 bases). The CDR3 runs 13 residues. Trimming cost V 7 bases and J 6 bases, with 13 bases left between them. In germline, CDR1 is LNHDA, CDR2 SQIVND (reference sequence). The CDR3 region has the DNA TGTGCCAGTACGGAAGGGGGAATTCAGCCCCAGCATTTT. This codes for CASTEGGIQPQHF. Using reference TRBV19 and TRBJ1-5 for the parts outside the CDR3, the full variable domain is DGGITQSPKYLFRKEGQNVTLSCEQNLNHDAMYWYRQDPGQGLRLIYYSQIVNDFQKGDIAEGYSVSREKKESFPLTVTSAQKNPTAFYLCASTEGGIQPQHFGDGTRLSIL.

This clonotype was found many times. This chain links TRBV7-2 with TRBJ2-3; TRBD1 is a possible D gene (5 bases). V dropped 5 bases and J dropped 0 bases, with 9 bases sitting between them. The length of the CDR3 is 14 residues. Germline V gene sequence: CDR1 SGHTA, CDR2 FQGNSA. The CDR3 nucleotides read TGTGCCAGCAGCCTAGGACACAGCACAGATACGCAGTATTTT. Protein: CASSLGHSTDTQYF.

This clonotype was recorded at least ten times. This rearrangement joins TRBV20-1 to TRBJ1-5; D not resolved. Trimming took 6 bases from V and 4 from J, leaving 19 bases between them. The CDR3 spans 15 residues. The germline CDR1 and CDR2 sequences are DFQATT and SNEGSKA (reference sequence). CDR3 sequence reads: CSAHLGPTTNQPQHF. In DNA, the CDR3 is TGCAGTGCCCATTTGGGCCCCACAACAAATCAGCCCCAGCATTTT.

In nucleotides, the CDR3 is TGTGCCAGCAGACCAGGACAGGGCAGGAGGGCCAACGTCCTGACTTTC. Amino acid sequence: CASRPGQGRRANVLTF. This sequence joins TRBV12-3 or TRBV12-4 and TRBJ2-6, with 8 bases aligning to TRBD1. This CDR3 region has 16 residues. J was trimmed by 5 bases and V by 6 bases; bases with no gene match: 9.

This clonotype was observed at least ten times. CDR3 sequence reads: CASSQVVSDTQYF. CDR3 DNA sequence: TGTGCCAGCAGCCAAGTCGTGTCAGATACGCAGTATTTT. The J gene is TRBJ2-3, the V gene TRBV4-2; D call uncertain. Between the trimmed V and J ends, which lost 1 base and 4 bases, there was a span of 6 bases. The CDR3 totals 13 residues. Germline V gives CDR1 LGHNA, CDR2 YNFKEQ.

This clonotype appeared many times. The V gene is TRBV6-1, the J gene TRBJ1-2; tentatively, D is TRBD1 (6 bases). Germline CDR1 is MNHNS and CDR2 is SASEGT. The CDR3 extends over 12 amino acids. The V end was cut by 6 bases, the J end by 6 bases, with 11 bases between. In DNA, the CDR3 is TGTGCCAGCAGGGGGACACCCCATGGCTACACCTTC. This sequence encodes CASRGTPHGYTF.

In this sample, this clonotype turned up a few times. The chain uses TRBV19 and TRBJ2-3; D gene unclear. V lost 1 base to trimming and J lost 5 bases, with 16 bases between them. This CDR3 has 16 residues. Germline V gene data show CDR1 as LNHDA and CDR2 as SQIVND (reference sequence). Here the CDR3 reads CASSIGVPFGVDTQYF. The CDR3 bases are TGTGCCAGTAGTATAGGGGTCCCTTTCGGCGTAGATACGCAGTATTTT.

This clonotype appeared many times. The junction does not match germline at one end; this may be a read error. This chain links TRBV6-1 with TRBJ2-1, with TRBD2 identical over 14 bases. The CDR3 spans 17 residues. The germline V gene encodes CDR1 MNHNS and CDR2 SASEGT. CDR3 nucleotide sequence: TGTGCCAGCAGAGAAGGACTAGCGGGGGGATCCTACAATGAGCAGTTCTTC. Residues: CASREGLAGGSYNEQFF.

At least ten counts were recorded for this clonotype. The chain links TRBV6-2 or TRBV6-3 to TRBJ2-5; the D is unclear. CDR3 length: 15 amino acids. V lost 2 bases, J lost 3 bases, and 13 bases lay in between. Germline V gene lookup returns CDR1 MNHEY and CDR2 SVGEGT. CDR3 DNA sequence: TGTGCCAGCAGTTACCTCTACCAAGTGGAAGAGACCCAGTACTTC. This gives the protein CASSYLYQVEETQYF.

This clonotype was counted at least ten times. The chain couples TRBV24-1 to TRBJ2-3; possible D gene TRBD1, 5 bases. Trimming cost V 6 bases and J 1 base, with 10 bases left between them. CDR1 is KGHDR and CDR2 is SFDVKD in the germline V gene. The CDR3 covers 14 residues. For the CDR3, the DNA is TGTGCCACCAGTAGGGGATTCCGCACAGATACGCAGTATTTT. As protein: CATSRGFRTDTQYF.

Turning to this clonotype: One end of the junction does not line up with germline, which may come from a read error. V is TRBV20-1 and J is TRBJ1-6; no clear D. CDR3 size: 13 residues. Per the germline V gene, CDR1 is DFQATT and CDR2 is SNEGSKA (reference sequence). The CDR3 bases are TGCAGTGCTGTTAGCTCCTATAATACACCACTCCACTTT. It translates to CSAVSSYNTPLHF.

The gene calls are TRBV30 and TRBJ1-1, with 10 bases lining up with TRBD1. There are 16 residues in the CDR3. The junction had 11 bases not matched to a gene; V was cut back by 4 bases and J by 3 bases. Germline V gene data show CDR1 as GTSNPN and CDR2 as SVGIG (reference sequence). The CDR3 DNA sequence: TGTGCCTGGAAGGCGGGGGACAGGGGATCCCACACTGAAGCTTTCTTT. Protein: CAWKAGDRGSHTEAFF.

This clonotype was seen many times. This chain links TRBV6-1 with TRBJ2-2; D remains unclear. The CDR3 extends over 12 amino acids. CDR1 is MNHNS, CDR2 SASEGT, per germline. V was pared by 7 bases and J by 6 bases, with 9 bases between. For the CDR3, the DNA is TGTGCCAGCATGAAGGATGCCGGGGAGCTGTTTTTT. Translated: CASMKDAGELFF.

This clonotype was seen at least ten times. The V call is TRBV7-2, the J call TRBJ2-3; D gene uncertain. CDR1 and CDR2 from the germline V gene are SGHTA and FQGNSA. The V and J ends lost 1 base and 0 bases respectively, with 5 bases between them. The CDR3 consists of 14 residues. The CDR3 loop reads CASSLVVSTDTQYF. The CDR3 region has the DNA TGTGCCAGCAGCTTAGTTGTCAGCACAGATACGCAGTATTTT.

This clonotype was observed many times. The V and J genes are TRBV27 and TRBJ2-1, with 8 bases aligning to TRBD1. Trimming removed 6 bases from V and 4 bases from J; junction bases left unmatched: 5. The CDR3 is 14 amino acids. The germline V gene has CDR1 MNHEY and CDR2 SMNVEV (reference sequence). This CDR3 reads CASRDREEYNEQFF. Written as DNA, the CDR3 is TGTGCCAGCAGGGACAGGGAGGAATACAATGAGCAGTTCTTC.